This note documents a single T cell receptor (beta chain) sequence. This clonotype appeared many times. The clone's antigen remains unknown. Base qualities are not recorded, but no much larger clone differs from it by a single base. The entry originates in a study of CD8 T cells in ankylosing spondylitis (dated by TCRdb to 2016 to 2017). Notes on the research overall: T cell receptor beta repertoires were profiled in healthy donors and ankylosing spondylitis patients so that disease-linked TCR variants could be found. In total, the full study cohort was made up of roughly 110 healthy donors and 25 or so ankylosing spondylitis patients. Peripheral blood samples were taken, and synovial fluid was additionally collected from ankylosing spondylitis patients.

The sequencer was an Illumina HiSeq 2500. TCR beta libraries were prepared by quantitative 5'-RACE with molecular barcodes. As for how the authors treated the data: A new computational method based on a probabilistic model of VDJ rearrangement was used to identify disease-linked TCR variants. TCRdb trimmed public reads at Q25 via fastp, called clones via MiXCR and kept in-frame beta chains. Each entry merges the rows of one CDR3 protein and shows their most common DNA and genes. Here the V and J calls rest on TCRdb's processing, not on the authors' analysis. This sample gives around 75,000 distinct CDR3 sequences in total; under 5.5% of them show up just once. 2% to 2.5% of the sample is in the top ten clones. Study-wide findings and limitations: In peripheral blood, the disease-linked clones were found at relatively low frequencies and had a CD8+ phenotype. Some TCR beta motif variants had previously been reported in synovial fluid and blood of reactive arthritis patients, which suggested common disease-initiation mechanisms. According to the report, matched synovial fluid samples from ankylosing spondylitis patients were significantly enriched for the disease-linked clones. A TCR beta motif of several highly homologous amino acid variants appeared characteristic of blood from ankylosing spondylitis patients.

Specimen: blood, either unsorted or a sorted T cell fraction (not recorded which). The TCR comes from a male donor with ankylosing spondylitis or in good health (not recorded which).

CDR3 loop: CAISHPDSNTIYF. The sequenced DNA is TGTGCCATCAGCCACCCCGACAGTAACACCATATATTTT. This chain is built from TRBV10-3 and TRBJ1-3, with a tentative D gene TRBD1 over 5 matching bases. The CDR3 covers 13 residues, taking in both the cysteine and the phenylalanine. The retained sequence is limited to the CDR3, 39 bases, with the frame set at the first base. V loses 6 bases, J loses 7 bases, and the germline ends lie 13 bases apart. The germline V gene provides CDR1 ENHRY and CDR2 SYGVKD.